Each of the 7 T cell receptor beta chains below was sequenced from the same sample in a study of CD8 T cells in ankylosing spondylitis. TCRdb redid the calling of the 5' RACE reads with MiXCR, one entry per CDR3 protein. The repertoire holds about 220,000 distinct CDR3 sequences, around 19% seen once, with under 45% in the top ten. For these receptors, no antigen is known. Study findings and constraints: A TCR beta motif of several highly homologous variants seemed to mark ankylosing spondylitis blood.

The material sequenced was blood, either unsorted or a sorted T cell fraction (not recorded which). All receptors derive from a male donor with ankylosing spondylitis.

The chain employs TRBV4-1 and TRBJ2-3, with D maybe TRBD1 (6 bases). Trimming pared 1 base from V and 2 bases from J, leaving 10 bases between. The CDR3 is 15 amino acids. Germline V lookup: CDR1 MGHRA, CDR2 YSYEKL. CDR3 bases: TGCGCCAGCAGCCAAGCGAGGGGACACACAGATACGCAGTATTTT. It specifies CASSQARGHTDTQYF.

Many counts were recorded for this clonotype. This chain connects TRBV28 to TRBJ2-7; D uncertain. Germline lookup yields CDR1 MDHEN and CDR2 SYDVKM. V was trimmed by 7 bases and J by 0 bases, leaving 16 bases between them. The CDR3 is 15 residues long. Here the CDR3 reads CASTATALSSYEQYF. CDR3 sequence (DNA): TGTGCCAGCACCGCTACGGCACTCAGCTCCTACGAGCAGTACTTC.

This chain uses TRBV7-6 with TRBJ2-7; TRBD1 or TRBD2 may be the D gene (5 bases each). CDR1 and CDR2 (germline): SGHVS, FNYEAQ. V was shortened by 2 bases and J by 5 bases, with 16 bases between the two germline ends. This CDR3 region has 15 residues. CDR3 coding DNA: TGTGCCAGCAGCTTAAGGCTGGGGGAGATGAACGAGCAGTACTTC. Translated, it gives CASSLRLGEMNEQYF.

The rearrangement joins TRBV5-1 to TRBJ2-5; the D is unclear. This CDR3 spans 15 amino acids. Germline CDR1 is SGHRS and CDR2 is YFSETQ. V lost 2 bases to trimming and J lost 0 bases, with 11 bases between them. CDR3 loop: CASSLLFGNQETQYF. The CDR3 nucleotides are TGCGCCAGCAGCTTATTATTTGGCAACCAAGAGACCCAGTACTTC. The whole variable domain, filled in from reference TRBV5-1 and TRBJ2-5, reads KAGVTQTPRYLIKTRGQQVTLSCSPISGHRSVSWYQQTPGQGLQFLFEYFSETQRNKGNFPGRFSGRQFSNSRSEMNVSTLELGDSALYLCASSLLFGNQETQYFGPGTRLLVL.

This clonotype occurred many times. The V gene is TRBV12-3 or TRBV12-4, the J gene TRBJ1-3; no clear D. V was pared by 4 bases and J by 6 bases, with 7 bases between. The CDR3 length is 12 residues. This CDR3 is CASSSLLNTIYF. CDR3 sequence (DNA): TGTGCCAGCAGTTCCCTTTTAAACACCATATATTTT.

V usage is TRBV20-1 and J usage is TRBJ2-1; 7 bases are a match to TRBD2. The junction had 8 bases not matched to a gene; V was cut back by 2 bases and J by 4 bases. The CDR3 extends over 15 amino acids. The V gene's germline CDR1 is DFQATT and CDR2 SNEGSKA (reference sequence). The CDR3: CSARSLAAPYNEQFF. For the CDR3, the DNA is TGCAGTGCTAGAAGTCTAGCGGCCCCTTACAATGAGCAGTTCTTC.

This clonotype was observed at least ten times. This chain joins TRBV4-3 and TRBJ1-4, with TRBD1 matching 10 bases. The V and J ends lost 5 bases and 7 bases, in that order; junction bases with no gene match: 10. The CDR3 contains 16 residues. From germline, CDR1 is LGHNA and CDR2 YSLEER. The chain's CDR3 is CASSRETGGEGEKLFF. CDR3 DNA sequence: TGCGCCAGCAGCAGGGAGACAGGGGGCGAAGGTGAAAAACTGTTTTTT.